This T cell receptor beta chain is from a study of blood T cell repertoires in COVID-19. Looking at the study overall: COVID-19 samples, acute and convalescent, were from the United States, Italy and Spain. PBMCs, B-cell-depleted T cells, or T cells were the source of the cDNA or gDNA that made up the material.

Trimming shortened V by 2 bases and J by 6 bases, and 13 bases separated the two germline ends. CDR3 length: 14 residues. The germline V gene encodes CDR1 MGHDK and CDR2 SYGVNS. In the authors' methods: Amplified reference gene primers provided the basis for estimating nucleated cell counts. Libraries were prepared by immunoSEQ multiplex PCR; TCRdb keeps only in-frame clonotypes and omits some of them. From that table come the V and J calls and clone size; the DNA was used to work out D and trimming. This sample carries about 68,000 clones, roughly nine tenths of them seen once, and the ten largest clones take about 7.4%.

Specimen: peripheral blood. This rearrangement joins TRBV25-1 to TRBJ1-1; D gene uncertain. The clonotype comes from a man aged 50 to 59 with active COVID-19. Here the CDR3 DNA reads TGTGCCAGCAGTGAACGGCACCTGGGAGCTGAAGCTTTCTTT. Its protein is CASSERHLGAEAFF.